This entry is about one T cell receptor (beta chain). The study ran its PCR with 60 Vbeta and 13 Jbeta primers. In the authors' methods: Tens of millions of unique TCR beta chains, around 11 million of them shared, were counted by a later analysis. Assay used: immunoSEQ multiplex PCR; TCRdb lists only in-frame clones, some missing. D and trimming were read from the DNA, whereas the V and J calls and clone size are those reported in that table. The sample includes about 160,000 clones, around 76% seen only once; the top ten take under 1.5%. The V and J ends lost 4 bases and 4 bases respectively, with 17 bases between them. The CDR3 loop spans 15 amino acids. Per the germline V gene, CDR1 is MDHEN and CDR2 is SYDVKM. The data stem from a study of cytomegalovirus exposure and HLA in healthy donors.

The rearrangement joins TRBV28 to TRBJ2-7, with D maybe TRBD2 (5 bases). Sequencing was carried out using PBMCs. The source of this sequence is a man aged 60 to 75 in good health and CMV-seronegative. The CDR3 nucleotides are TGTGCCAGCAGTTCTCAGGAGGTCCCCAGTTACGAGCAGTACTTC. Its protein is CASSSQEVPSYEQYF.